This TCR beta chain came from a study of T-cell reconstitution after alpha-beta-depleted transplantation in children. There are many counts of this clonotype. Library preparation (for TCRbeta) was performed with unique molecular identifiers. TCRdb itself ran the PCR reads through MiXCR, one entry per CDR3 protein. There are 200,000 to 250,000 distinct CDR3 sequences in the sample; around 9.7% occur only once, and approximately 5% lies in the top ten. The sequence derives from a human donor who donated a stem cell graft to a child with SCID. The sequencing here drew on PBMCs from the stem cell graft donor, taken from the stem cell graft.

CDR3 region: CASSARTGSTEAFF. The CDR3 nucleotides read TGCGCCAGCAGCGCCCGGACAGGGAGTACTGAAGCTTTCTTT. The chain has TRBV5-1 and TRBJ1-1, with 8 bases identical to TRBD1. After removal of 4 bases from V and 5 bases from J, the junction contained 7 bases not matched to a gene. Germline V lookup: CDR1 SGHRS, CDR2 YFSETQ. This CDR3 is 14 amino acids long.